A single sample is the source of the 25 T cell receptor beta chains below, sequenced in a study of shared clonotypes between healthy human individuals (TCRdb year 2020). CD8 naive samples were obtained by positive selection for CCR7 among CD45RO-negative cells, yielding a CD45RA+CCR7+ population from which TemRA cells were excluded. Library generation was performed with the immunoSEQ multiplex PCR assay. TCRdb's version of the immuneACCESS table is confined to in-frame rearrangements and falls short of the full clone set. An unresolved V gene accounts for under half of the shortfall where checked; the remainder is of unknown origin. For this sample the table gives some 1,900,000 clones, of which around 96% were detected only once. Jointly, the top ten make up 1.2% of the sample. Sequencing input: naive CD8+ T cells sorted from blood. What this sample's cell subset or site label stands for: CD45RA+CCR7+. The source of these receptors is a young man in good health.

The chain employs TRBV18 and TRBJ1-3; D is unclear. CDR3 length equals 18 residues. V was clipped by 3 bases and J by 2 bases, with 20 bases between them. Germline values: CDR1 KGHSH, CDR2 LQKENI. The CDR3 DNA is TGTGCCAGCTCACCGTACTACCGGGCCGAGGGCCCTGGAAACACCATATATTTT. Translating gives CASSPYYRAEGPGNTIYF. Drawing the rest from reference TRBV18 and TRBJ1-3, the complete variable domain is NAGVMQNPRHLVRRRGQEARLRCSPMKGHSHVYWYRQLPEEGLKFMVYLQKENIIDESGMPKERFSAEFPKEGPSILRIQQVVRGDSAAYFCASSPYYRAEGPGNTIYFGEGSWLTVV.

This chain joins TRBV6-6 and TRBJ2-7; D is unclear. The CDR3 has 13 residues. Trimming took 6 bases from V and 4 from J, leaving 13 bases between them. Per germline, CDR1 MNHNY and CDR2 SVGAGI (reference sequence). In nucleotides, the CDR3 is TGTGCCAGCAGGCAACAGTTCGGTTACGAGCAGTACTTC. This sequence encodes CASRQQFGYEQYF.

The chain recombines TRBV5-6 with TRBJ2-7; D gene unclear. CDR3 length: 13 residues. V shed 5 bases and J shed 2 bases, with 11 bases lying between them. The germline V gene has CDR1 SGHDT and CDR2 YYEEEE. CDR3 protein: CASRRTETYEQYF. In nucleotides, the CDR3 is TGTGCCAGCAGACGGACGGAGACCTACGAGCAGTACTTC.

The CDR3 here is CASSLYVGNEQFF. As DNA, the CDR3 is TGTGCCAGCAGTTTATACGTGGGTAATGAGCAGTTCTTC. V usage is TRBV28 and J usage is TRBJ2-1; D is uncertain. With 1 base removed from V and 7 bases from J, the gap between germline ends came to 8 bases. The length of the CDR3 is 13 residues. Germline V gene lookup returns CDR1 MDHEN and CDR2 SYDVKM.

The chain couples TRBV10-3 to TRBJ2-5; D is perhaps TRBD1 (6 bases). The CDR3 is 15 amino acids. With 3 bases removed from V and 5 bases from J, the gap between germline ends came to 16 bases. Germline V lookup: CDR1 ENHRY, CDR2 SYGVKD. In DNA, the CDR3 is TGTGCCATCAGTGACCCGCCCCAGGGGTCGGAGACCCAGTACTTC. This translates into CAISDPPQGSETQYF.

Of note for this clone: The same CDR3 can be traced to other DNA sequences in this sample. The chain has TRBV10-1 and TRBJ1-1; no clear D. The ends were cut back, 3 bases at V and 3 bases at J, with 5 bases in the middle. CDR3 length: 12 amino acids. From germline, CDR1 is WNHNN and CDR2 SYGVQD (reference sequence). This CDR3 is CASSDWDTEAFF. The CDR3 DNA reads TGCGCCAGCAGTGATTGGGACACTGAAGCTTTCTTT.

This chain links TRBV5-6 with TRBJ1-5; D is uncertain. The CDR3 is 15 amino acids. The V gene lost 3 bases and the J gene lost 3 bases, with 13 bases spanning the gap. The germline gives CDR1 SGHDT, CDR2 YYEEEE. The chain's CDR3 is CASSSSGRYNQPQHF. The CDR3 bases are TGTGCCAGCAGCTCCTCCGGGCGATACAATCAGCCCCAGCATTTT.

This clone was picked up one time. The sample has other DNA sequences that encode this CDR3 too. The chain employs TRBV6-5 and TRBJ2-7; D uncertain. The CDR3 loop spans 14 amino acids. Germline V gene data show CDR1 as MNHEY and CDR2 as SVGAGI. The V gene lost 0 bases and the J gene lost 0 bases, with 6 bases spanning the gap. CDR3 residues: CASSYSTASYEQYF. CDR3 sequence (DNA): TGTGCCAGCAGTTACTCTACAGCCTCCTACGAGCAGTACTTC.

The chain recombines TRBV5-6 with TRBJ1-1, with 9 bases identical to TRBD1. Germline CDR1 and CDR2: SGHDT and YYEEEE. CDR3 length: 14 residues. Unmatched junction bases numbered 10, after V lost 5 bases and J lost 8 bases. CDR3 DNA sequence: TGTGCCAGCAGTTTCTCCCGGGACAGGGACGAAGCTTTCTTT. Translation: CASSFSRDRDEAFF.

The rearrangement uses TRBV7-9 and TRBJ2-5, with D perhaps matching TRBD1 (7 bases). Trimming cost V 1 base and J 1 base, with 16 bases left between them. The CDR3 is 17 residues long. Germline V lookup: CDR1 SEHNR, CDR2 FQNEAQ (reference sequence). The DNA of the CDR3 is TGTGCCAGCAGCTTAGGGTCGGAGGGGGCCGCCCAAGAGACCCAGTACTTC. Protein product: CASSLGSEGAAQETQYF.

The V call is TRBV29-1, the J call TRBJ2-7; D is uncertain. The germline V gene encodes CDR1 SQVTM and CDR2 ANQGSEA. This CDR3 spans 13 amino acids. Trimming left V 0 bases short and J 3 bases short, with 9 bases between. CDR3 bases: TGCAGCGTTGAAGATCTAGGTGACTACGAGCAGTACTTC. Its protein is CSVEDLGDYEQYF.

With regard to this clone: The same CDR3 can be traced to other DNA sequences in this sample. This rearrangement joins TRBV7-8 to TRBJ1-1; D is perhaps TRBD1 (5 bases). V was pared by 1 base and J by 5 bases, with 8 bases between. Per germline, CDR1 SGHVS and CDR2 FQNEAQ. This CDR3 region has 13 residues. The CDR3 spells CASSLGWGTEAFF. CDR3 sequence (DNA): TGTGCCAGCAGCTTAGGATGGGGGACTGAAGCTTTCTTT.

The chain employs TRBV27 and TRBJ2-3; 9 bases are shared with TRBD1. Germline V gene data show CDR1 as MNHEY and CDR2 as SMNVEV (reference sequence). V shed 6 bases and J 5 bases; nucleotides not matched to a gene: 6. The CDR3 extends over 14 amino acids. The DNA of the CDR3 is TGTGCCAGCAGGACAGGGGGGGTCGGAGATACGCAGTATTTT. As protein: CASRTGGVGDTQYF.

The J gene is TRBJ1-5, the V gene TRBV10-2; D is uncertain. The CDR3 covers 14 residues. V was trimmed by 5 bases and J by 0 bases, leaving 8 bases between them. The germline V gene has CDR1 WSHSY and CDR2 SAAADI. The CDR3 here is CASSIGSSNQPQHF. Written as DNA, the CDR3 is TGCGCCAGCAGTATTGGCAGTAGCAATCAGCCCCAGCATTTT.

The rearrangement links TRBV27 to TRBJ2-7, with 7 bases identical to TRBD2. The CDR3 totals 14 residues. The J segment lost 3 bases and the V segment lost 7 bases, leaving 9 bases of the junction unmatched. The germline CDR1 and CDR2 sequences are MNHEY and SMNVEV (reference sequence). The DNA for the CDR3 is TGTGCCAGCAAACCCGGGACTACCCACTACGAGCAGTACTTC. Encoded protein: CASKPGTTHYEQYF.

The chain carries TRBV11-2 and TRBJ2-3; D gene ambiguous. CDR1 and CDR2 (germline): SGHAT, FQNNGV. The CDR3 consists of 16 residues. The V gene lost 2 bases and the J gene lost 2 bases, with 14 bases spanning the gap. The CDR3 spells CASSLLAQSDTDTQYF. The CDR3 DNA follows: TGTGCCAGCAGCTTATTGGCTCAGAGCGACACAGATACGCAGTATTTT. Combining the CDR3 with reference TRBV11-2 and TRBJ2-3 gives the whole variable domain EAGVAQSPRYKIIEKRQSVAFWCNPISGHATLYWYQQILGQGPKLLIQFQNNGVVDDSQLPKDRFSAERLKGVDSTLKIQPAKLEDSAVYLCASSLLAQSDTDTQYFGPGTRLTVL.

This clone was seen only once. This sequence joins TRBV12-2 and TRBJ2-7; the table's D call of TRBD1 was not tested on the DNA. TRBV12-2 is marked as a pseudogene. The CDR3 sequence is 16 residues long. The CDR3, as DNA: TGTGCAAGTCGTTCCGCCCCGACACGGAAATCCTACGAGCAGTACTTC. Its protein product is CASRSAPTRKSYEQYF.

This clone showed up just once. This CDR3 is also generated by other DNA sequences in the sample. This chain connects TRBV13 to TRBJ1-5, with D uncertain. This CDR3 has 14 residues. Germline values: CDR1 PRHDT, CDR2 FYEKMQ (reference sequence). Trimming took 0 bases from V and 0 from J, leaving 3 bases between them. CDR3 in DNA: TGTGCCAGCAGCTTAGGGGATAGCAATCAGCCCCAGCATTTT. This encodes CASSLGDSNQPQHF. Supplemented by reference TRBV13 and TRBJ1-5, the full variable domain reads AAGVIQSPRHLIKEKRETATLKCYPIPRHDTVYWYQQGPGQDPQFLISFYEKMQSDKGSIPDRFSAQQFSDYHSELNMSSLELGDSALYFCASSLGDSNQPQHFGDGTRLSIL.

V and J are TRBV11-2 and TRBJ2-1, with TRBD2 matching 10 bases. The germline V gene has CDR1 SGHAT and CDR2 FQNNGV. The CDR3 sequence is 17 residues long. The junction had 14 bases not matched to a gene; V was cut back by 5 bases and J by 7 bases. CDR3 nucleotide sequence: TGTGCCAGCAGCGAGCTAGCGGGGGCCCCTCCTGCGAATGAGCAGTTCTTC. Translation gives CASSELAGAPPANEQFF.

This chain's CDR3 is CASSQEGQGYTF. CDR3 sequence (DNA): TGCGCCAGCAGCCAAGAGGGACAGGGCTACACCTTC. This rearrangement joins TRBV4-3 to TRBJ1-2; 7 bases are a match to TRBD1. V was pared by 0 bases and J by 8 bases, with 0 bases of the junction left unmatched. CDR1 and CDR2 (germline): LGHNA, YSLEER. There are 12 residues in the CDR3.

This clone is a singleton in its sample. The rearrangement uses TRBV5-6 and TRBJ1-1; 8 bases map to TRBD1. This CDR3 has 16 residues. CDR1 and CDR2 (germline): SGHDT, YYEEEE. V gave up 2 bases and J gave up 1 base; unmatched junction bases: 7. The CDR3 coding sequence is TGTGCCAGCAGCTTCATAACAGGGGGTTGGAACACTGAAGCTTTCTTT. The encoded protein is CASSFITGGWNTEAFF.

J is TRBJ2-1 and V is TRBV5-4; 9 bases are shared with TRBD2. Germline CDR1 and CDR2: SGHNT and YYREEE (reference sequence). The V and J ends lost 0 bases and 3 bases, in that order; junction bases with no gene match: 1. This CDR3 has 15 amino acids. The CDR3 DNA sequence: TGTGCCAGCAGCTTGGAACTAGCGGGCTACAATGAGCAGTTCTTC. It encodes CASSLELAGYNEQFF. Together with reference TRBV5-4 and TRBJ2-1, the CDR3 gives the full variable domain: ETGVTQSPTHLIKTRGQQVTLRCSSQSGHNTVSWYQQALGQGPQFIFQYYREEENGRGNFPPRFSGLQFPNYSSELNVNALELDDSALYLCASSLELAGYNEQFFGPGTRLTVL.

This rearrangement joins TRBV29-1 to TRBJ2-1; weak D call: TRBD2 (5 bases). V gave up 8 bases and J gave up 5 bases, with 13 bases separating them. This CDR3 spans 12 amino acids. CDR1 and CDR2 from the germline V gene are SQVTM and ANQGSEA. The CDR3 DNA reads as TGCAGCCCTCGGGATAGGCACAATGAGCAGTTCTTC. It translates to CSPRDRHNEQFF.

CDR3 region: CASSPSSGGLTGELFF. The CDR3 nucleotides are TGTGCCAGCAGTCCGTCCTCCGGGGGGCTGACCGGGGAGCTGTTTTTT. V and J are TRBV28 and TRBJ2-2; D might be TRBD2 (7 bases). There are 16 residues in the CDR3. CDR1 MDHEN and CDR2 SYDVKM come from the germline V gene. V lost 5 bases, J lost 5 bases, and 18 bases lay in between. Looking up the rest from reference TRBV28 and TRBJ2-2 gives the full variable domain: DVKVTQSSRYLVKRTGEKVFLECVQDMDHENMFWYRQDPGLGLRLIYFSYDVKMKEKGDIPEGYSVSREKKERFSLILESASTNQTSMYLCASSPSSGGLTGELFFGEGSRLTVL.

The chain uses TRBV7-9 and TRBJ1-1, with D hard to call. In germline, CDR1 is SEHNR, CDR2 FQNEAQ (reference sequence). CDR3 size: 14 residues. V shed 8 bases and J shed 0 bases, with 13 bases lying between them. Here the CDR3 DNA reads TGTGCCAGCCCGCGGGAGGGTATGAACACTGAAGCTTTCTTT. Protein product: CASPREGMNTEAFF.